The next 11 T cell receptor beta chains were all read from a single sample in a study of graft-versus-host responses after intestinal transplantation. Investigators plated approximately 200,000 CFSE-labeled responder cells together with approximately 200,000 irradiated stimulator cells labeled with violet dye. The method was immunoSEQ multiplex PCR; TCRdb's version includes in-frame clones alone and lacks a portion of them. This repertoire shows thousands of clones, about 30% found once; its top ten account for around 29%. The material was alloreactive CD8+ T cells from a mixed lymphocyte reaction culture, obtained before intestinal transplant. Subset of the sample: CFSE-low proliferating T cells sorted from approximately six-day pre-transplant mixed lymphocyte reaction (GvH or HvG direction). The source of these receptors is a human patient who received an intestinal transplant.

The chain couples TRBV5-6 to TRBJ2-7; a weak D match, TRBD1 (6 bases). In germline, CDR1 is SGHDT, CDR2 YYEEEE. Trimming removed 1 base from V and 5 bases from J, with 10 bases in between. This CDR3 region has 13 residues. CDR3 sequence: CASSLTGIDEQYF. The CDR3 DNA reads as TGTGCCAGCAGCTTGACAGGGATCGACGAGCAGTACTTC.

The rearrangement links TRBV5-6 to TRBJ2-4; 10 positions match TRBD2. The DNA end is more similar to TRBJ2-7, so the J call may be wrong. Germline CDR1 is SGHDT and CDR2 is YYEEEE. This CDR3 is built from 15 residues. CDR3 bases: TGTGCCAGCAGTGAACCTGGACTAGCGGTCTACGAGCAGTACTTC. Protein product: CASSEPGLAVYEQYF.

The rearrangement uses TRBV6-5 and TRBJ1-2; D uncertain. The V and J ends lost 0 bases and 4 bases respectively, with 6 bases between them. Per germline, CDR1 MNHEY and CDR2 SVGAGI. CDR3 length equals 13 residues. This CDR3 reads CASSYSLLYGYTF. The CDR3 DNA sequence: TGTGCCAGCAGTTACTCTCTCCTCTATGGCTACACCTTC.

This clone counts as medium-sized (0.01 to 0.1%). The rearrangement uses TRBV30 and TRBJ2-1; 9 bases are a match to TRBD1. The CDR3 extends over 12 amino acids. V shed 5 bases and J 8 bases; nucleotides not matched to a gene: 4. Germline lookup yields CDR1 GTSNPN and CDR2 SVGIG (reference sequence). CDR3 in DNA: TGTGCCTGGGACAGGGGGACCCATGAGCAGTTCTTC. Translating it yields CAWDRGTHEQFF.

The V gene is TRBV19, the J gene TRBJ2-2; TRBD2 aligns across 9 bases. V was pared by 10 bases and J by 5 bases, with 14 bases of the junction left unmatched. Germline CDR1 LNHDA, CDR2 SQIVND (reference sequence). There are 16 residues in the CDR3. The CDR3 here is CATSWELAGFTGELFF. CDR3 coding DNA: TGTGCCACCTCATGGGAACTAGCGGGTTTTACCGGGGAGCTGTTTTTT.

The chain has TRBV10-3 and TRBJ2-1; D unresolved. Germline V gene sequence: CDR1 ENHRY, CDR2 SYGVKD. Trimming cost V 2 bases and J 8 bases, with 7 bases left between them. CDR3 length: 12 residues. CDR3 region: CAISEPLHEQFF. The CDR3 DNA follows: TGTGCCATCAGTGAGCCACTCCATGAGCAGTTCTTC.

The sample holds a few counts of this clone. J is TRBJ2-2 and V is TRBV28; D is perhaps TRBD2 (5 bases). The germline CDR1 and CDR2 sequences are MDHEN and SYDVKM. V lost 3 bases, J lost 5 bases, and 7 bases lay in between. This CDR3 is 13 amino acids long. CDR3: CASSFRGTGELFF. The DNA of the CDR3 is TGTGCCAGCAGTTTCCGGGGTACCGGGGAGCTGTTTTTT.

This chain connects TRBV28 to TRBJ1-1, with D unresolved. The germline V gene has CDR1 MDHEN and CDR2 SYDVKM. The CDR3 has 14 amino acids. Trimming cost V 3 bases and J 4 bases, with 12 bases left between them. For the CDR3, the DNA is TGTGCCAGCAGTTTCTATAGGGAGAGCACTGAAGCTTTCTTT. Translation: CASSFYRESTEAFF.

In this sample, this clone is medium-sized. This chain connects TRBV10-3 to TRBJ2-7; 9 nucleotides agree with TRBD2. Germline loops: CDR1 ENHRY, CDR2 SYGVKD. The ends lost 3 bases at V and 5 bases at J; junction bases unmatched: 5. The CDR3 loop spans 14 amino acids. As DNA, the CDR3 is TGTGCCATCAGTGATCAGCGGGAGGTCCACGAGCAGTACTTC. Translating gives CAISDQREVHEQYF.

This clone has just a few counts. The genes are TRBV5-1 and TRBJ2-7; D perhaps matches TRBD1 (5 bases). The V end lost 4 bases, the J end lost 4 bases, and 9 bases lay between the germline ends. The CDR3 is made up of 12 amino acids. The germline CDR1 and CDR2 sequences are SGHRS and YFSETQ. The CDR3, as DNA: TGCGCCAGCAGCAGCGACAGTTACGAGCAGTACTTC. This sequence encodes CASSSDSYEQYF.

The chain joins TRBV4-1 to TRBJ1-2; a weak D match, TRBD1 (6 bases). The CDR3 has 14 amino acids. Deletions cut 0 bases from V and 8 bases from J, with 13 bases between. Germline V gives CDR1 MGHRA, CDR2 YSYEKL. The CDR3 DNA is TGCGCCAGCAGCCAAGATCTCACAGGGCACGGCTACACCTTC. Its translation is CASSQDLTGHGYTF.